The 6 T cell receptor beta chains reported below all come from one sample, sequenced in a study of chemoradiotherapy in HPV16-positive cancers. Data came from immunoSEQ multiplex PCR; TCRdb stores just in-frame clones and leaves some out. Among about 68,000 clones listed, about nine tenths were seen once. Here the sequenced sample was blood, taken from a patient who underwent chemoradiotherapy. These receptors originate from a human donor with HPV-associated anogenital cancer.

In DNA, the CDR3 is TGTGCCAGCAGGCGAACAGGGGATGGGGAGCAGTTCTTC. Translated, it gives CASRRTGDGEQFF. The chain recombines TRBV2 with TRBJ2-1, with TRBD1 matching 7 bases. Per the germline V gene, CDR1 is SNHLY and CDR2 is FYNNEI. J was trimmed by 10 bases and V by 6 bases; bases with no gene match: 9. The CDR3 has 13 amino acids.

In this sample, this clone turned up a few times. The chain carries TRBV28 and TRBJ1-4; 8 bases are shared with TRBD1. Germline V lookup: CDR1 MDHEN, CDR2 SYDVKM. This CDR3 comprises 17 residues. The J segment lost 0 bases and the V segment lost 1 base, leaving 4 bases of the junction unmatched. CDR3 bases: TGTGCCAGCAGTTTATTTGGGACAGGTGCAACTAATGAAAAACTGTTTTTT. It encodes CASSLFGTGATNEKLFF.

This chain connects TRBV19 to TRBJ2-3; TRBD2 aligns across 8 bases. CDR1 is LNHDA and CDR2 is SQIVND in the germline V gene (reference sequence). The CDR3 runs to 16 residues. The V gene end was trimmed by 0 bases and the J gene end by 1 base; junction bases not matched to a gene: 3. The CDR3 spells CASSIEFSGGTDTQYF. In DNA form, the CDR3 reads TGTGCCAGTAGTATAGAGTTTAGCGGGGGCACAGATACGCAGTATTTT. The whole variable domain, remainder taken from reference TRBV19 and TRBJ2-3, is DGGITQSPKYLFRKEGQNVTLSCEQNLNHDAMYWYRQDPGQGLRLIYYSQIVNDFQKGDIAEGYSVSREKKESFPLTVTSAQKNPTAFYLCASSIEFSGGTDTQYFGPGTRLTVL.

The count of this clone is one. The genes are TRBV29-1 and TRBJ1-2; D uncertain. Germline loops: CDR1 SQVTM, CDR2 ANQGSEA. V gave up 7 bases and J gave up 4 bases, with 10 bases separating them. This CDR3 comprises 11 residues. The DNA for the CDR3 is TGCAGCGCCTCGGATGCCTATGGCTACACCTTC. Its protein is CSASDAYGYTF.

The chain joins TRBV6-1 to TRBJ1-1, with 9 positions matching TRBD1. Per germline, CDR1 MNHNS and CDR2 SASEGT. This CDR3 spans 13 amino acids. The junction had 5 bases not matched to a gene; V was cut back by 7 bases and J by 5 bases. CDR3: CASITGGVTEAFF. In nucleotides, the CDR3 is TGTGCCAGCATCACAGGGGGCGTTACTGAAGCTTTCTTT.

The chain couples TRBV25-1 to TRBJ2-6; 7 bases match TRBD1. The CDR3 covers 17 residues. J lost 0 bases, V lost 4 bases, and 6 bases had no gene match. Germline CDR1 is MGHDK and CDR2 is SYGVNS. The CDR3 coding sequence is TGTGCCAGCAGTGGGCGGACAGGCGACTCTGGGGCCAACGTCCTGACTTTC. As protein: CASSGRTGDSGANVLTF. Complete variable domain (other parts from reference TRBV25-1 and TRBJ2-6): EADIYQTPRYLVIGTGKKITLECSQTMGHDKMYWYQQDPGMELHLIHYSYGVNSTEKGDLSSESTVSRIRTEHFPLTLESARPSHTSQYLCASSGRTGDSGANVLTFGAGSRLTVL.